Below are 22 T cell receptor beta chains sequenced from a single sample in a study of T cells after somatic rescue of genetic block. The protocol was immunoSEQ multiplex PCR, while the TCRdb copy is restricted to in-frame clones and leaves out a portion. Of roughly 71,000 clones in the sample, about nine tenths were seen once. The material sequenced was peripheral blood mononuclear cells (PBMCs). These TCRs come from a man in his thirties or forties.

V usage is TRBV28 and J usage is TRBJ2-5; D is undetermined. The germline CDR1 and CDR2 sequences are MDHEN and SYDVKM. V gave up 5 bases and J gave up 3 bases, with 7 bases separating them. The CDR3 is 12 residues long. The CDR3 loop is CASSRAEETQYF. In nucleotides, the CDR3 is TGTGCCAGCAGTCGTGCTGAAGAGACCCAGTACTTC.

V gene TRBV28 combines with J gene TRBJ2-7; D is undetermined. Trimming took 8 bases from V and 7 from J, leaving 18 bases between them. CDR1 MDHEN and CDR2 SYDVKM come from the germline V gene. The CDR3 consists of 13 residues. CDR3 sequence (DNA): TGTGCCAGCGAATCCAGCCCTCTGGGGGAGCAGTACTTC. Translated: CASESSPLGEQYF. Full variable domain (outside the CDR3, taken from reference TRBV28 and TRBJ2-7): DVKVTQSSRYLVKRTGEKVFLECVQDMDHENMFWYRQDPGLGLRLIYFSYDVKMKEKGDIPEGYSVSREKKERFSLILESASTNQTSMYLCASESSPLGEQYFGPGTRLTVT.

The chain recombines TRBV6-5 with TRBJ1-5, with 8 bases matching TRBD1. With 2 bases clipped from V and 6 bases from J, the junction kept 3 bases outside the gene matches. Germline V gene lookup returns CDR1 MNHEY and CDR2 SVGAGI. The length of the CDR3 is 14 residues. CDR3 DNA sequence: TGTGCCAGCAGTTACACAGGGGGAGGTCAGCCCCAGCATTTT. It specifies CASSYTGGGQPQHF.

V usage is TRBV15 and J usage is TRBJ2-3, with 15 bases matching TRBD2. Germline values: CDR1 LNHNV, CDR2 YYDKDF (reference sequence). This CDR3 spans 17 amino acids. V shed 0 bases, J shed 3 bases, and the junction held 1 base outside the gene matches. The CDR3 is CATSRDGTSGRTDTQYF. The DNA for the CDR3 is TGTGCCACCAGCAGAGACGGGACTAGCGGGAGGACAGATACGCAGTATTTT.

This chain links TRBV9 with TRBJ1-6; D is possibly TRBD1 (5 bases). There are 16 residues in the CDR3. The germline V gene has CDR1 SGDLS and CDR2 YYNGEE. The germline V and J ends were trimmed by 3 bases and 3 bases, with 13 bases remaining between them. The CDR3 nucleotides are TGTGCCAGCAGCGAAGGGACGGGAAGCTATAATTCACCCCTCCACTTT. It yields the protein CASSEGTGSYNSPLHF. Looking up the rest from reference TRBV9 and TRBJ1-6 gives the full variable domain: DSGVTQTPKHLITATGQRVTLRCSPRSGDLSVYWYQQSLDQGLQFLIQYYNGEERAKGNILERFSAQQFPDLHSELNLSSLELGDSALYFCASSEGTGSYNSPLHFGNGTRLTVT.

This chain links TRBV6-1 with TRBJ1-1; a possible D gene is TRBD1 (6 bases). CDR3 length: 13 amino acids. V dropped 5 bases and J dropped 8 bases, with 15 bases sitting between them. Germline CDR1 and CDR2: MNHNS and SASEGT. The CDR3 region is CASSSNRAGEAFF. The CDR3 nucleotides read TGTGCCAGCAGTTCAAACAGGGCTGGAGAAGCTTTCTTT.

V is TRBV27 and J is TRBJ2-7; either TRBD1 or TRBD2 may supply D (5 bases each). The CDR3 is 11 amino acids. Germline V lookup: CDR1 MNHEY, CDR2 SMNVEV (reference sequence). Trimming cost V 10 bases and J 7 bases, with 14 bases left between them. CDR3 DNA: TGTGCCACTAACGGTGGGGGTGAGCAGTACTTC. Translating gives CATNGGGEQYF.

The chain has TRBV6-5 and TRBJ2-7, with D unresolved. V was clipped by 5 bases and J by 5 bases, with 7 bases between them. CDR3 size: 11 residues. Germline lookup yields CDR1 MNHEY and CDR2 SVGAGI. CDR3 DNA: TGTGCCAGCAGTCGAGAGAACGAGCAGTACTTC. Translating gives CASSRENEQYF.

The rearrangement uses TRBV14 and TRBJ2-5; D ambiguous. Trimming stripped 4 bases from V and 3 bases from J, with 12 bases between. Per germline, CDR1 SGHDN and CDR2 FVKESK. CDR3 length: 14 residues. This chain's CDR3 is CASSPQDLEETQYF. For the CDR3, the DNA is TGTGCCAGCAGCCCTCAGGACCTGGAAGAGACCCAGTACTTC.

The gene calls are TRBV7-6 and TRBJ2-2; D might be TRBD1 or TRBD2, each matching 5 bases. Germline CDR1 is SGHVS and CDR2 is FNYEAQ. Trimming cost V 6 bases and J 3 bases, with 14 bases left between them. The CDR3 sequence is 15 residues long. CDR3 sequence reads: CASRAPGRHTGELFF. The DNA of the CDR3 is TGTGCCAGCAGAGCTCCGGGACGCCACACCGGGGAGCTGTTTTTT.

A word on this clone: The sample holds other DNA sequences that translate to the same CDR3. The genes are TRBV4-2 and TRBJ1-2, with D possibly matching TRBD1 (6 bases). V shed 3 bases and J shed 4 bases, with 12 bases lying between them. Per germline, CDR1 LGHNA and CDR2 YNFKEQ. The CDR3 is made up of 14 amino acids. The DNA for the CDR3 is TGTGCCAGCAGCCAGGACAGAAGTTCCTATGGCTACACCTTC. It yields the protein CASSQDRSSYGYTF.

CDR3 in DNA: TGTGCCAGCAGCTACTACGGGACAGGGAACACTGAAGCTTTCTTT. Its protein product is CASSYYGTGNTEAFF. The chain couples TRBV4-2 to TRBJ1-1, with 8 bases lining up with TRBD1. V was pared by 5 bases and J by 1 base, with 6 bases of the junction left unmatched. The CDR3 sequence is 15 residues long. Germline CDR1 reads LGHNA; CDR2 reads YNFKEQ.

The chain links TRBV14 to TRBJ1-4; D not certain. Germline CDR1 reads SGHDN; CDR2 reads FVKESK. The CDR3 runs to 15 residues. Trimming stripped 0 bases from V and 10 bases from J, with 15 bases between. The CDR3 here is CASSQDWRTRAKLFF. The CDR3 DNA reads TGTGCCAGCAGCCAAGATTGGCGGACCAGAGCAAAACTGTTTTTT.

A few counts support this clone. J is TRBJ2-7 and V is TRBV28; 9 nucleotides match TRBD2. Germline V gene data show CDR1 as MDHEN and CDR2 as SYDVKM. V shed 6 bases, J shed 0 bases, and the junction held 6 bases outside the gene matches. This CDR3 is 15 amino acids long. CDR3 DNA sequence: TGTGCCAGCAGGTCCAGCGGGGGGAGCTCCTACGAGCAGTACTTC. This codes for CASRSSGGSSYEQYF. The variable domain in full, completed from reference TRBV28 and TRBJ2-7, reads DVKVTQSSRYLVKRTGEKVFLECVQDMDHENMFWYRQDPGLGLRLIYFSYDVKMKEKGDIPEGYSVSREKKERFSLILESASTNQTSMYLCASRSSGGSSYEQYFGPGTRLTVT.

Of note for this clone: Distinct nucleotide sequences in the sample also encode this CDR3. V and J are TRBV7-2 and TRBJ2-5; D is unresolved. The length of the CDR3 is 12 residues. V was clipped by 1 base and J by 4 bases, with 4 bases between them. Germline CDR1 and CDR2: SGHTA and FQGNSA. CDR3 bases: TGTGCCAGCAGCTTAGATCGAGAGACCCAGTACTTC. Translation: CASSLDRETQYF.

The V gene is TRBV18, the J gene TRBJ2-2; D is unresolved. This CDR3 comprises 16 residues. V dropped 1 base and J dropped 0 bases, with 9 bases sitting between them. Looked up from germline, CDR1 is KGHSH and CDR2 is LQKENI. CDR3 sequence reads: CASSPRAPTNTGELFF. As DNA, the CDR3 is TGTGCCAGCTCACCACGGGCGCCGACGAACACCGGGGAGCTGTTTTTT. The entire variable domain, with the rest obtained from reference TRBV18 and TRBJ2-2, is as follows: NAGVMQNPRHLVRRRGQEARLRCSPMKGHSHVYWYRQLPEEGLKFMVYLQKENIIDESGMPKERFSAEFPKEGPSILRIQQVVRGDSAAYFCASSPRAPTNTGELFFGEGSRLTVL.

The chain combines TRBV27 with TRBJ2-2, with D perhaps matching TRBD2 (5 bases). V was cut by 5 bases and J by 7 bases, with 5 bases left in between. CDR1 and CDR2 from the germline V gene are MNHEY and SMNVEV (reference sequence). This CDR3 comprises 11 residues. CDR3 sequence reads: CASSGGGELFF. CDR3 DNA sequence: TGTGCCAGCAGTGGAGGCGGGGAGCTGTTTTTT.

V gene TRBV7-8 combines with J gene TRBJ2-7, with D tentatively TRBD2 (7 bases). The CDR3 covers 16 residues. The germline V gene encodes CDR1 SGHVS and CDR2 FQNEAQ. V lost 4 bases to trimming and J lost 2 bases, with 18 bases between them. As DNA, the CDR3 is TGTGCCAGCAGCTCCAAGGCTAGGGGGACTACCTACGAGCAGTACTTC. It yields the protein CASSSKARGTTYEQYF.

This chain links TRBV5-6 with TRBJ2-7; D might be TRBD1 or TRBD2, each matching 6 bases. Germline V gene sequence: CDR1 SGHDT, CDR2 YYEEEE. This CDR3 has 15 amino acids. Trimming pared 3 bases from V and 7 bases from J, leaving 20 bases between. In DNA form, the CDR3 reads TGTGCCAGCAGCTCCGACCTTCCGGGGGCGCGTGAGCAGTACTTC. Encoded protein: CASSSDLPGAREQYF.

The rearrangement links TRBV2 to TRBJ1-4, with D perhaps TRBD1 (6 bases). CDR1 is SNHLY and CDR2 is FYNNEI in the germline V gene. With 6 bases removed from V and 1 base from J, the gap between germline ends came to 27 bases. The CDR3 loop spans 20 amino acids. In DNA form, the CDR3 reads TGTGCCAGCAGGGTCGCCTTACAGGGAGCGGTGTTAAGAACTAATGAAAAACTGTTTTTT. Amino acids: CASRVALQGAVLRTNEKLFF.

The V call is TRBV11-2, the J call TRBJ2-5; 11 positions match TRBD2. The germline V gene has CDR1 SGHAT and CDR2 FQNNGV. Losses at the gene ends were 1 base for V and 5 bases for J; bases not matched to a gene: 15. The CDR3 covers 19 residues. The CDR3 sequence is CASSLAGLAGGRGVETQYF. CDR3 bases: TGTGCCAGCAGCTTAGCGGGTCTAGCGGGAGGCCGGGGTGTGGAGACCCAGTACTTC.

V is TRBV19 and J is TRBJ2-5, with 8 bases matching TRBD1. CDR3 length: 17 residues. Germline CDR1 LNHDA, CDR2 SQIVND (reference sequence). Losses at the gene ends were 4 bases for V and 4 bases for J; bases not matched to a gene: 14. This CDR3 is CASSKAQIQGVGETQYF. The CDR3 coding sequence is TGTGCCAGTAGTAAGGCCCAAATACAGGGGGTGGGAGAGACCCAGTACTTC.